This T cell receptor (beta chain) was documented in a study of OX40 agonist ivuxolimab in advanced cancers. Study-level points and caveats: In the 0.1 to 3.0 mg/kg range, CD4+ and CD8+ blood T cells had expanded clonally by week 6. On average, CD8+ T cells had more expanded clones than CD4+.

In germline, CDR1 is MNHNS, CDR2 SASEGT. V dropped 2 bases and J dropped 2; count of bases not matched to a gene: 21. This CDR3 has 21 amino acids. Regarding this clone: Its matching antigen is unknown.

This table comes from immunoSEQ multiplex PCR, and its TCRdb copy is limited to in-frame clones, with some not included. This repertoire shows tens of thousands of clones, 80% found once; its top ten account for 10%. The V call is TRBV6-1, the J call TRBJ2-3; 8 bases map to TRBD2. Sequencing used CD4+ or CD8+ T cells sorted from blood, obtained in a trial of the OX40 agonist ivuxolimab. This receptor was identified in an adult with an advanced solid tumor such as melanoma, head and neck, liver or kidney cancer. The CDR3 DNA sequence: TGTGCCAGCAGTGAAAATCGGGAGGGCTTGGTTGGGTACCGGAACACAGATACGCAGTATTTT. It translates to CASSENREGLVGYRNTDTQYF.